This TCR beta chain comes out of a study of regulatory T cells in long-lasting Graves disease. Study summary: Persistence in Graves' disease denoted antithyroid drug use beyond 5 years alongside positive TSH receptor antibodies.

CDR3-region Arm-PCR and iRepertoire HTBI primers produced the TCR beta libraries. MiXCR was run by TCRdb on the multiplex PCR reads, yielding one entry per CDR3 protein. The data show 700,000 or so distinct CDR3 sequences, about 32% seen once. A single count supports this clonotype. Time point denoted: persistent/refractory GD, antithyroid drugs over 5 years with positive TRAb. From PBMCs, RNA was extracted and then used to make the TCR library. The sequence derives from a female donor with Graves disease. The sample consisted of peripheral blood mononuclear cells (PBMCs), taken when the disease was refractory, from a patient treated with antithyroid drugs.

The CDR3 DNA follows: TGTGCCTGGAGTATGGACAGGGGGTACGAGCAGTACTTC. It is translated as CAWSMDRGYEQYF. The rearrangement joins TRBV30 to TRBJ2-7; 10 positions match TRBD1. The CDR3 covers 13 residues. CDR1 is GTSNPN and CDR2 is SVGIG in the germline V gene (reference sequence). The ends lost 2 bases at V and 4 bases at J; junction bases unmatched: 2. Full variable domain (remainder filled in from reference TRBV30 and TRBJ2-7): SQTIHQWPATLVQPVGSPLSLECTVEGTSNPNLYWYRQAAGRGLQLLFYSVGIGQISSEVPQNLSASRPQDRQFILSSKKLLLSDSGFYLCAWSMDRGYEQYFGPGTRLTVT.